A selection of T cell receptor beta chains follows, all from one sample in a study of blood T cell repertoires in COVID-19. Libraries were prepared by immunoSEQ multiplex PCR; TCRdb keeps only in-frame clonotypes and omits some of them. This sample has tens of thousands of clones, with approximately 83% found just once. Sample: peripheral blood. The receptors stem from an elderly man with COVID-19, enrolled during active disease. CDR3s include the opening cysteine and the closing phenylalanine or tryptophan. Fields, in order: J gene, clone size, V gene, D gene, CDR3 DNA, CDR3 protein. A D gene is named only where the DNA matches it firmly. A row's size may be missing; if present it is once, few, many or a size class.

TRBJ1-2 | NA | TRBV6-4 | NA | TGTGCCAGCAGTGACCCCACCCGGGGGTTCAGGGGCTACACCTTC | CASSDPTRGFRGYTF
TRBJ1-1 | once | TRBV19 | TRBD1 | TGTGCCAGTAGTGCAGCCCGACAGGGATTCATACCTTTCTTT | CASSAARQGFIPFF
TRBJ1-2 | NA | TRBV27 | TRBD1 | TGTGCCAGCAGGCGTACCGGGACAGACTATGGCTACACCTTC | CASRRTGTDYGYTF
TRBJ1-3 | NA | TRBV19 | NA | TGTGCCAGTAACCCGGACATTACTGGAAACACCATATATTTT | CASNPDITGNTIYF
TRBJ1-2 | NA | TRBV7-2 | NA | TGTGCCAGCAGCCCCGGAGGGGACGGCAGAGACTCTAACTATGGCTACACCTTC | CASSPGGDGRDSNYGYTF
TRBJ2-6 | NA | TRBV9 | TRBD1 | TGTGCCAGCGGGCAGGGGGCGAGAGGGGCCAACGTCCTGACTTTC | CASGQGARGANVLTF
TRBJ1-6 | NA | TRBV30 | TRBD1 | TGTGCCTCCCGGACAGGGGGAAATTCACCCCTCCACTTT | CASRTGGNSPLHF
TRBJ2-2 | NA | TRBV2 | TRBD2 | TGTGCCAGCAGTGAACTAGCGGGGGCCGGGGAGCTGTTTTTT | CASSELAGAGELFF
TRBJ1-6 | NA | TRBV28 | TRBD1 | TGTGCCAGCAGTTCCGGGACAGGGGGCCATAATTCACCCCTCCACTTT | CASSSGTGGHNSPLHF
TRBJ2-3 | NA | TRBV11-2 | TRBD2 | TGTGCCAGCAGCTCCCCTAGCGGGAGGACCGCAGATACGCAGTATTTT | CASSSPSGRTADTQYF
TRBJ1-4 | NA | TRBV27 | NA | TGTGCCAGCAGTTTACGGTGGTCTAATGAAAAACTGTTTTTT | CASSLRWSNEKLFF
TRBJ1-4 | NA | TRBV18 | NA | TGTGCCAGCTCACTCAGACAGGAACGGAATGAAAAACTGTTTTTT | CASSLRQERNEKLFF
TRBJ2-3 | NA | TRBV7-9 | TRBD2 | TGTGCCAGCAGCTTACTAGCGGGGGACCTATTAAGGGCAGATACGCAGTATTTT | CASSLLAGDLLRADTQYF
TRBJ2-5 | NA | TRBV9 | NA | TGTGCCAGCAGCGCGCGGGACGGACCGGAGACCCAGTACTTC | CASSARDGPETQYF
TRBJ1-2 | NA | TRBV19 | TRBD1 | TGTGCCAGTAGCCTACATCCGGGACAGGGGACCTATGGCTACACCTTC | CASSLHPGQGTYGYTF
TRBJ1-2 | NA | TRBV10-3 | TRBD1 | TGTGCCATCAGTGACCGTGCCGGACAGGGGAACTATGGCTACACCTTC | CAISDRAGQGNYGYTF
TRBJ1-2 | NA | TRBV5-4 | TRBD1 | TGTGCCAGCAGCTCCCGGGGACAGCCTCTCTATGGCTACACCTTC | CASSSRGQPLYGYTF
TRBJ1-1 | NA | TRBV19 | TRBD1 | TGTGCCAGTAGTAGAGGGACAGGGGGAATGAACACTGAAGCTTTCTTT | CASSRGTGGMNTEAFF
TRBJ1-1 | NA | TRBV28 | NA | TGTGCCAGCAGTCTACAGGAAGGGAACACTGAAGCTTTCTTT | CASSLQEGNTEAFF
TRBJ1-1 | NA | TRBV19 | NA | TGTGCCAGTAGTATTGTCAGGGGTGAAGCTTTCTTT | CASSIVRGEAFF
TRBJ1-5 | NA | TRBV6-5 | NA | TGTGCCAGCAGTTACTCCCGCGGTGATGGGCAGCCCCAGCATTTT | CASSYSRGDGQPQHF
TRBJ1-1 | NA | TRBV28 | NA | TGTGCCAGCAGTTCGTACACTGAAGCTTTCTTT | CASSSYTEAFF
TRBJ1-1 | NA | TRBV2 | NA | TGTGCCAGCAGCGCCCGGGCCAGGGGTGAAGCTTTCTTT | CASSARARGEAFF
TRBJ2-1 | NA | TRBV6-4 | NA | TGTGCCAGCTCCCAGGCCCTCGGGGTCGACTACAATGAGCAGTTCTTC | CASSQALGVDYNEQFF
TRBJ1-4 | NA | TRBV5-1 | NA | TGCGCCAGCAGCGCCGGGTCCGCAACTAATGAAAAACTGTTTTTT | CASSAGSATNEKLFF
TRBJ1-2 | NA | TRBV6-2/TRBV6-3 | TRBD1 | TGTGCCAGCAGTTACCGGGACAGGGCTTCAGCTAACTATGGCTACACCTTC | CASSYRDRASANYGYTF
TRBJ1-1 | NA | TRBV5-8 | NA | TGTGCCAGCAGCGTGGACATCAACACTGAAGCTTTCTTT | CASSVDINTEAFF
TRBJ1-1 | NA | TRBV10-3 | NA | TGTGCCATCAGTGAGAGTGGGGCTCCTGAAGCTTTCTTT | CAISESGAPEAFF
TRBJ1-1 | NA | TRBV14 | NA | TGTGCCAGCAGCCAATTCCGGACAGTTGAAGCTTTCTTT | CASSQFRTVEAFF
TRBJ1-1 | NA | TRBV4-3 | NA | TGCGCCAGCAGCCAAGAGGTCAGGGGGAACACTGAAGCTTTCTTT | CASSQEVRGNTEAFF
TRBJ2-1 | NA | TRBV15 | TRBD2 | TGTGCCACCAGCAGGGAAGCGGGAGCTTACAATGAGCAGTTCTTC | CATSREAGAYNEQFF